The text below deals with one T cell receptor (beta chain). The target antigen is unknown. As to treatment: treatment-naive control, cytoreductive nephrectomy. Controls included a few female and over 10 male donors, resected 2011 to 2014. The table came from immunoSEQ multiplex PCR; TCRdb's copy has only in-frame clones and leaves some out. The sample shows about 16,000 clones, roughly 60% of them seen only once. This sample is drawn from a study of radiation and T cells in renal cell carcinoma. Study results and caveats: In nephrectomy-only tumors, top 100 clonotypes averaged roughly 43%, versus about 54% irradiated. Irradiated tumors held more dominant CDR3 motifs than control tumors. Sampling covered only 0.75 to 1 g of each tumor.

Germline V CDR1 and CDR2: SEHNR, FQNEAQ (reference sequence). V gave up 0 bases and J gave up 2 bases, with 13 bases separating them. This CDR3 has 16 residues. The material was tumor tissue, obtained from a patient whose treatment was nephrectomy without radiotherapy. The receptor's source is a man between 35 and 55 years old with renal cell carcinoma. The chain is built from TRBV7-9 and TRBJ1-2; D gene ambiguous. CDR3 in amino acids: CASSLAGEYSNYGYTF. In nucleotides, the CDR3 is TGTGCCAGCAGCTTAGCCGGGGAGTATTCGAACTATGGCTACACCTTC.